Included here is one T cell receptor (beta chain) sequence, with context. Antigen: not known. CDR3 length equals 12 residues. V dropped 3 bases and J dropped 2 bases, with 2 bases sitting between them. Looked up from germline, CDR1 is LNHDA and CDR2 is SQIVND (reference sequence). The data are from a study of early stage breast cancer tumors. Study-wide points: Commonly generated sequences made up most enriched TCRB sequences shared between patients.

The method was immunoSEQ multiplex PCR; TCRdb's version includes in-frame clones alone and lacks a portion of them. The table includes roughly 49,000 clones, roughly 78% detected once. The origin of this receptor is a person aged 40-50 years with breast cancer. The specimen sequenced was blood. The V call is TRBV19, the J call TRBJ2-1; no reliable D call. The DNA for the CDR3 is TGTGCCAGTAGTATCACCTACAATGAGCAGTTCTTC. It codes for CASSITYNEQFF.